This T cell receptor (beta chain) was sequenced for a study of cytotoxic CD8 clonotypes in ibrutinib-treated CLL. Looking at the study overall: Once patients had received a median around 12 months of treatment, range 6 to 36, response samples were obtained. Samples had a mean of roughly 230,000 productive templates and around 90,000 productive rearrangements.

On this clone itself: The antigen is unknown.

Trimming removed 3 bases from V and 4 bases from J, with 10 bases in between. Germline CDR1 and CDR2: SGHNT and YYREEE (reference sequence). The CDR3 is 13 amino acids. As input for TCR beta libraries, around 2 micrograms of genomic DNA came from cryopreserved PBMCs. Profiling relied on immunoSEQ multiplex PCR, and the TCRdb table lists in-frame clones only, not all of them. Of 25,000 to 30,000 clones listed, 65% to 90% are singletons. Points from the study as a whole: Clonality was higher at baseline than in age-matched healthy donors and tracked circulating CD8+ T-cell counts.

This clonotype was obtained from a human donor with chronic lymphocytic leukemia. Specimen: PBMCs, collected after 24 months of ibrutinib treatment. The chain is built from TRBV5-4 and TRBJ2-5; D ambiguous. The CDR3 nucleotides read TGTGCCAGCAGCTACGGGTTCGGAGAGACCCAGTACTTC. Translating it yields CASSYGFGETQYF.